These T cell receptor beta chains were read from a single sample in a study of T cells and copy number aberrations in small-cell lung cancer. Assay used: immunoSEQ multiplex PCR; TCRdb lists only in-frame clones, some missing. The sample carries some 3,000 clones, about nine tenths recorded once. The sequenced sample consisted of normal tissue next to the tumor. Every receptor here comes from a man in his forties or fifties with small cell lung cancer. Each CDR3 is given with its conserved first and last residue. Fields, in order: D gene, CDR3 length, J gene, clone size, V gene, CDR3 protein, CDR3 DNA. A D gene is named only where the DNA matches it firmly. Some rows mark clone size as missing; the rest say once, few, many or name a class of expanded clone.

TRBD1 14 TRBJ2-2 - TRBV30 CAWTRGQLAGELFF TGTGCCTGGACCAGGGGACAGCTAGCCGGGGAGCTGTTTTTT
TRBD1 13 TRBJ2-7 - TRBV19 CAVSRGPSYEQYF TGTGCCGTCTCAAGGGGGCCTTCGTACGAGCAGTATTTC
TRBD2 15 TRBJ2-1 - TRBV9 CASSVSGGDYNEQFF TGTGCCAGCAGCGTGAGCGGGGGGGACTACAATGAGCAGTTCTTC
- 15 TRBJ2-2 - TRBV6-4 CASSEAQGGTGELFF TGTGCCAGCAGTGAAGCACAGGGAGGCACCGGGGAGCTGTTTTTT
TRBD1 16 TRBJ1-1 once TRBV4-2 CASSPPRQGIDTEAFF TGTGCCAGCAGCCCCCCCAGACAGGGGATAGACACTGAAGCTTTCTTT
TRBD2 17 TRBJ2-3 - TRBV10-3 CAIRGTGTSGGTDTQYF TGTGCCATCAGAGGCACCGGGACTAGCGGGGGTACAGATACGCAGTATTTT
- 15 TRBJ1-4 - TRBV5-4 CASSLDGGTNEKLFF TGTGCCAGCAGCCTCGACGGGGGCACGAATGAAAAACTGTTTTTT
TRBD2 13 TRBJ2-7 - TRBV27 CASSRTSGYEQYF TGTGCCAGCAGCCGAACTAGCGGCTACGAGCAGTACTTC
- 13 TRBJ1-4 - TRBV28 CASRTGTNEKLFF TGTGCCAGCAGGACAGGAACTAATGAAAAACTGTTTTTT
- 13 TRBJ2-3 - TRBV27 CASSLYGTDTQYF TGTGCCAGCAGTTTATACGGCACAGATACGCAGTATTTT
- 13 TRBJ1-1 - TRBV18 CASFSPPGNQAFF TGTGCCAGCTTCTCACCCCCGGGGAATCAGGCTTTCTTT
TRBD1 13 TRBJ1-1 once TRBV7-9 CASSITGVTEAFF TGTGCCAGCAGCATTACAGGGGTGACTGAAGCTTTCTTT
- 14 TRBJ2-1 - TRBV7-9 CASSLGGLGNEQFF TGTGCCAGCAGCTTAGGAGGGTTGGGCAATGAGCAGTTCTTC
- 12 TRBJ2-4 - TRBV19 CASSIDGVIQYF TGTGCCAGTAGTATCGACGGGGTGATCCAGTACTTC
TRBD1 14 TRBJ1-2 - TRBV6-4 CASSVEDRLYGYTF TGTGCCAGCTCGGTGGAGGACAGGTTGTATGGCTACACCTTC
- 17 TRBJ1-4 - TRBV30 CAWRAKLHREGNEKLFF TGTGCCTGGAGAGCAAAACTTCACAGGGAGGGTAATGAAAAACTGTTTTTT
- 14 TRBJ1-3 - TRBV19 CASSRGGLENTIYF TGTGCCAGTAGCCGAGGCGGATTAGAAAACACCATATATTTT
- 14 TRBJ2-3 - TRBV7-2 CASSLVAVTDTQYF TGTGCCAGCAGCCTCGTGGCGGTCACAGATACGCAGTATTTT
- 10 TRBJ1-2 - TRBV6-6 CAVAGDGYTF TGTGCCGTAGCTGGGGATGGCTACACCTTC
- 15 TRBJ1-1 - TRBV6-6 CASSPGWLPNTEAFF TGTGCCAGCAGTCCGGGGTGGCTTCCCAACACTGAAGCTTTCTTT
- 13 TRBJ1-6 - TRBV9 CASSPDFHSPLHF TGTGCCAGCAGCCCAGATTTTCATTCACCCCTCCACTTT
- 11 TRBJ2-7 - TRBV30 CAWRQAQEQYF TGTGCCTGGAGACAGGCTCAAGAGCAGTACTTC